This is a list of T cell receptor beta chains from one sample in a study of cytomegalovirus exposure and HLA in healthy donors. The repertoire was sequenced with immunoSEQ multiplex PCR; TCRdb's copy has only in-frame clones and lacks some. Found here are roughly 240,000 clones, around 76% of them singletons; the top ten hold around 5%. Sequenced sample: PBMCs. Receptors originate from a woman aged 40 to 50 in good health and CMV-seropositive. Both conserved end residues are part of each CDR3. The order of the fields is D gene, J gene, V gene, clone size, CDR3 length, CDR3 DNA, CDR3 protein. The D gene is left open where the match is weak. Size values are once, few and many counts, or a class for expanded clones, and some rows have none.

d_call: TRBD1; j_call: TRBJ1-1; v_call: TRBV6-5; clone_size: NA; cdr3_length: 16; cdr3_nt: TGTGCCAGCAGTTACTCCATGAACAGGGGGCGGACTGAAGCTTTCTTT; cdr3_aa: CASSYSMNRGRTEAFF
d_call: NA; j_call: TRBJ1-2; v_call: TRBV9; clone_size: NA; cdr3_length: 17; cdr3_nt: TGTGCCAGCAGCGTAAAGGAAAGACAGGCATCTAGCTATGGCTACACCTTC; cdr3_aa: CASSVKERQASSYGYTF
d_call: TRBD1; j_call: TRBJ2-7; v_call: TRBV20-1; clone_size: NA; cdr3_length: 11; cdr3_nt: TGCAGTGCTAGCCCGGGACAGCTTAGGTACTTC; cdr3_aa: CSASPGQLRYF
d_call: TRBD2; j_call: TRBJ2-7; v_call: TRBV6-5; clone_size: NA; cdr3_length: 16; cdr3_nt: TGTGCCAGCAGTTACTCCCTAGCGGGAGGGAACTACGAGCAGTACTTC; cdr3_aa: CASSYSLAGGNYEQYF
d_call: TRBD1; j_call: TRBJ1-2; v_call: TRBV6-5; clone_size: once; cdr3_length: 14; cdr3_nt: TGTGCCACCTCCCCACCGGGACAGGTCTATGGCTACACCTTC; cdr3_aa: CATSPPGQVYGYTF
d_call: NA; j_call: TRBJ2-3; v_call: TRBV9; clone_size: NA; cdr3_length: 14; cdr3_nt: TGTGCCAGCAGCGCCGAGCGGGGCACAGATACGCAGTATTTT; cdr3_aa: CASSAERGTDTQYF
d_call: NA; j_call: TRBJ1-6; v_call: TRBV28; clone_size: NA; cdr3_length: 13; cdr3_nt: TGTGCCAGTTCGGAGGGTGGCAATTCACCCCTCCACTTT; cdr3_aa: CASSEGGNSPLHF
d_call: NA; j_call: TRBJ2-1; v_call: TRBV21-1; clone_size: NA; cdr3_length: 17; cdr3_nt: TGTGCCAGCAGCAAAGCCACAGCGGGAGTGGGGGTGGATGAGCAGTTCTTC; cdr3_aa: CASSKATAGVGVDEQFF
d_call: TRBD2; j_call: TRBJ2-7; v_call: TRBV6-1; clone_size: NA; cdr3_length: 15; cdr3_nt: TGTGCCAGCAGTGAAACGGGACTAGGGCACCACGAGCAGTACTTC; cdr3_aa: CASSETGLGHHEQYF
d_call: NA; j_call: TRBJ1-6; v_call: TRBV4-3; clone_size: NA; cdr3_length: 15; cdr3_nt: TGCGCCAGCAGCCAAGATCTCCAACGGGTTTCACCCCTCCACTTT; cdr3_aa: CASSQDLQRVSPLHF
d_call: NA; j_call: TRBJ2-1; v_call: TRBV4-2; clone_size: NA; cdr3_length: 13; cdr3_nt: TGTGCCAGCAGCCTAAAACGGGACACTGAGCAGTTCTTC; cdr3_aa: CASSLKRDTEQFF
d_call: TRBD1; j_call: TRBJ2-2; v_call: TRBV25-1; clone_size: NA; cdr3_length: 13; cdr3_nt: TGTGCCAGCAAACAGGGGGCGGTCGGGGAGCTGTTTTTT; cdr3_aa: CASKQGAVGELFF
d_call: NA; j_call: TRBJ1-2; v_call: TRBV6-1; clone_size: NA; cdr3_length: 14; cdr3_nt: TGTGCCAGCAGTGAAATTGGAGGGAACTATGGCTACACCTTC; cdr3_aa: CASSEIGGNYGYTF
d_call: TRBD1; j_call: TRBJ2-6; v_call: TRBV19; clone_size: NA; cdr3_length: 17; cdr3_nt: TGTGCCAGTAGTAGGGGACAGGGGACTTCTGGGGCCAACGTCCTGACTTTC; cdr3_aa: CASSRGQGTSGANVLTF
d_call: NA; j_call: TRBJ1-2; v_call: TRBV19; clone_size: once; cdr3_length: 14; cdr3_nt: TGTGCCAGTAGTACCGGAGAATCTAACTATGGCTACACCTTC; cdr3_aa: CASSTGESNYGYTF
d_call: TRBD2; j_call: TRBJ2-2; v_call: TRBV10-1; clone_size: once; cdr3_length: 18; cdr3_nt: TGCGCCAGCAGTGAGTCGGTGTTAGCGGGACCGCTCCCCGGGGAGCTGTTTTTT; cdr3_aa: CASSESVLAGPLPGELFF
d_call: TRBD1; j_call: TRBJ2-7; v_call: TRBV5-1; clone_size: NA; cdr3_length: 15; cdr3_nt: TGCGCCAGCAGCTCTCCGGGACAGGGGAGCTACGAGCAGTACTTC; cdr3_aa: CASSSPGQGSYEQYF
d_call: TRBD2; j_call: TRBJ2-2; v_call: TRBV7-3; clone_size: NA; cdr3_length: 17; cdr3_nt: TGTGCCAGCAGCTTAAACCTAGCGGGAACGAACACCGGGGAGCTGTTTTTT; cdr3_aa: CASSLNLAGTNTGELFF
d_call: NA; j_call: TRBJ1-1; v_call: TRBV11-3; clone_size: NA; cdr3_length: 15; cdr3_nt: TGTGCCAGCAGCTTAGATTACTGGAGAAACACTGAAGCTTTCTTT; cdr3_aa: CASSLDYWRNTEAFF
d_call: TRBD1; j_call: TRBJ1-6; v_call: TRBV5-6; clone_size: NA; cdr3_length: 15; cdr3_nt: TGTGCCAGCAGCACCGGGACAGGGATTAATTCACCCCTCCACTTT; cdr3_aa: CASSTGTGINSPLHF
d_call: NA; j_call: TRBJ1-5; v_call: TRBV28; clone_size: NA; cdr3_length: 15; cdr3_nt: TGTGCCAGCAGTTTGAATGAGGGGGGCAATCAGCCCCAGCATTTT; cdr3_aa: CASSLNEGGNQPQHF
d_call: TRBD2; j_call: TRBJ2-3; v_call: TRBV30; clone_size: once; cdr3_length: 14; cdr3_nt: TGTGCCTGGAGTCCCGGGGGGAGCAGAAATACGCAGTATTTT; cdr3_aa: CAWSPGGSRNTQYF
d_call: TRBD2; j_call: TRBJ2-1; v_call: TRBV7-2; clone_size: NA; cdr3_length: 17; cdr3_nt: TGTGCCAGCAGCTTAGTGGCACGGGACTACACCTACAATGAGCAGTTCTTC; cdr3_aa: CASSLVARDYTYNEQFF
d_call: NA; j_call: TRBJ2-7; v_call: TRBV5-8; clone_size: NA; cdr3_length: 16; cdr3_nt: TGTGCCAGCAGCCGTAGTTATGGAGGTAGCTCCTACGAGCAGTACTTC; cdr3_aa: CASSRSYGGSSYEQYF
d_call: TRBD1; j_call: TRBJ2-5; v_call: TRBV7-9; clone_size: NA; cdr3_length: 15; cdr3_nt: TGTGCCAGCAGCTTAGCCCACAGGGGGCGTGAGACCCAGTACTTC; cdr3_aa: CASSLAHRGRETQYF
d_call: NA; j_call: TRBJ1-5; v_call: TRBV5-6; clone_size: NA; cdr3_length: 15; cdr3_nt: TGTGCCAGCAGCTTACAGGAGAATAGCAATCAGCCCCAGCATTTT; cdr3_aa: CASSLQENSNQPQHF
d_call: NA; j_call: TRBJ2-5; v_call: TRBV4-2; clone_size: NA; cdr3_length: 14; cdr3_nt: TGTGCCAGCAGCCAAGCGAACGGGCAAGAGACCCAGTACTTC; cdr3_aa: CASSQANGQETQYF
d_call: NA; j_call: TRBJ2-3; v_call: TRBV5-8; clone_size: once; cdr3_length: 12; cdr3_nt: TGCGCCAGCAGCGTGAGAGGGAATACGCAGTATTTT; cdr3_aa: CASSVRGNTQYF
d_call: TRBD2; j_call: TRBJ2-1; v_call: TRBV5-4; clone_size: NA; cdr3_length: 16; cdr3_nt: TGTGCCAGCAGTCCCGGGACTAGCGGGAAAGTGAATGAGCAGTTCTTC; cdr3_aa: CASSPGTSGKVNEQFF